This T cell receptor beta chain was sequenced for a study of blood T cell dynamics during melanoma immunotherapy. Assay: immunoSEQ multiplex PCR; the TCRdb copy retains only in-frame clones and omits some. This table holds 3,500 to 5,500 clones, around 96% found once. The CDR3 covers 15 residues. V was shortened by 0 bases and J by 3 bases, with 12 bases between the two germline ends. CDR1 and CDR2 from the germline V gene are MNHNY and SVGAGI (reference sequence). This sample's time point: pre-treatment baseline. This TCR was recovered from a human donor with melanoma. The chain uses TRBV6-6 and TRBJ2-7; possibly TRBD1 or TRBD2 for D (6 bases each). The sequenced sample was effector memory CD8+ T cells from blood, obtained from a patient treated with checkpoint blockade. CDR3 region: CASSYSGGGVYEQYF. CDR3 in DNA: TGTGCCAGCAGTTACTCAGGGGGAGGTGTCTACGAGCAGTACTTC.